Each of the 9 T cell receptor beta chains below was sequenced from the same sample in a study of molecular identifiers for immune sequencing clone quantification. TCRdb analysed the PCR reads with MiXCR anew, one entry per CDR3 protein. The sample includes 490,000 or so distinct CDR3 sequences, over 20% of them seen just once. Sequenced: naive CD8+ T cells from blood, with Jurkat cell RNA spiked in. Subset of the sample: FACS-sorted CD8+CD4-CCR7+CD45RA+ naive T cells. All receptors come from a human donor in good health. Some libraries in this study had Jurkat cell RNA spiked in.

This clonotype was observed at least ten times. The V gene is TRBV7-9, the J gene TRBJ2-3; TRBD1 is a possible D gene (6 bases). The CDR3 totals 16 residues. In germline, CDR1 is SEHNR, CDR2 FQNEAQ (reference sequence). The germline V and J ends were trimmed by 3 bases and 0 bases, with 13 bases remaining between them. This CDR3 is CASSFYQGPSTDTQYF. The CDR3 DNA reads TGTGCCAGCAGCTTTTACCAGGGGCCAAGCACAGATACGCAGTATTTT.

Details on this clonotype: A much larger clone lies one base from this, so it may be a read error. A read error is likely, as this CDR3 ends without the conserved phenylalanine or tryptophan. The gene calls are TRBV7-2 and TRBJ2-7; 11 bases map to TRBD2. The CDR3 consists of 15 residues. Per the germline V gene, CDR1 is SGHTA and CDR2 is FQGNSA. V was clipped by 1 base and J by 2 bases; unmatched bases: 1. In nucleotides, the CDR3 is TGTGCCAGCAGCTTAGGACTAGCGGGACCCTACGAGCAGTACCTC. It is translated as CASSLGLAGPYEQYL.

This clonotype came up many times. The CDR3 DNA is TGTGCCAGCAGTTTTCGACAGAACTACGAGCAGTACTTC. Translation gives CASSFRQNYEQYF. V gene TRBV27 combines with J gene TRBJ2-7; weak D call: TRBD1 (5 bases). The CDR3 has 13 residues. V was pared by 3 bases and J by 3 bases, with 9 bases between. From germline, CDR1 is MNHEY and CDR2 SMNVEV (reference sequence).

The chain joins TRBV19 to TRBJ2-7, with D perhaps matching TRBD1 or TRBD2 (5 bases each). V shed 5 bases and J shed 3 bases, with 17 bases lying between them. There are 15 residues in the CDR3. Germline V gene sequence: CDR1 LNHDA, CDR2 SQIVND (reference sequence). CDR3 region: CASSFFRGTLYEQYF. In nucleotides, the CDR3 is TGTGCCAGTAGTTTTTTCCGGGGCACCCTCTACGAGCAGTACTTC.

This clonotype was counted at least ten times. V is TRBV6-2 or TRBV6-3 and J is TRBJ2-6; D remains unclear. Germline V gene lookup returns CDR1 MNHEY and CDR2 SVGEGT. Trimming took 6 bases from V and 4 from J, leaving 16 bases between them. The CDR3 totals 16 residues. The CDR3 spells CASRSLLGSGANVLTF. In nucleotides, the CDR3 is TGTGCCAGCAGATCCCTACTTGGATCAGGGGCCAACGTCCTGACTTTC.

The chain links TRBV20-1 to TRBJ2-3; TRBD2 matches 10 bases. Losses at the gene ends were 2 bases for V and 4 bases for J; bases not matched to a gene: 9. Germline-derived CDR1 and CDR2 are DFQATT and SNEGSKA (reference sequence). The length of the CDR3 is 16 residues. Written as DNA, the CDR3 is TGCAGTGCTAGAAGCGGGAGGGCAGGGCTTTCAGATACGCAGTATTTT. This sequence encodes CSARSGRAGLSDTQYF.

This clonotype was counted at least ten times. The chain recombines TRBV29-1 with TRBJ2-7; D assignment may be TRBD1 or TRBD2 (6 bases each). CDR3 length equals 18 residues. V gave up 3 bases and J gave up 2 bases, with 26 bases separating them. CDR1 and CDR2 from the germline V gene are SQVTM and ANQGSEA. In DNA, the CDR3 is TGCAGCGTTGAGGGGCGATACTCTCCGGGGGCAGGGACCTACGAGCAGTACTTC. Protein: CSVEGRYSPGAGTYEQYF.

This clonotype appeared a few times. The V call is TRBV6-2 or TRBV6-3, the J call TRBJ1-2; D unresolved. V was shortened by 5 bases and J by 4 bases, with 11 bases between the two germline ends. The CDR3 consists of 13 residues. The germline V gene encodes CDR1 MNHEY and CDR2 SVGEGT. The CDR3 is CASSATAVYGYTF. CDR3 in DNA: TGTGCCAGCAGTGCCACTGCGGTCTATGGCTACACCTTC.

This chain uses TRBV10-1 with TRBJ2-2, with D unclear. Germline-derived CDR1 and CDR2 are WNHNN and SYGVQD (reference sequence). The CDR3 has 13 residues. V lost 3 bases, J lost 0 bases, and 2 bases lay in between. The DNA of the CDR3 is TGCGCCAGCAGTGACCCGAACACCGGGGAGCTGTTTTTT. Protein product: CASSDPNTGELFF.